This paragraph covers one T cell receptor (beta chain) sequence. This CDR3 has 14 amino acids. The germline V and J ends were trimmed by 1 base and 8 bases, with 15 bases remaining between them. Germline CDR1 is SGHKS and CDR2 is YYEKEE (reference sequence). As originally analysed: Reference gene primer amplification yielded estimated nucleated cell counts. TCRdb's copy holds only in-frame clones and misses some; the assay was immunoSEQ multiplex PCR. That table furnishes V, J and clone size, whereas the DNA furnished D and trimming. The repertoire holds about 110,000 clones, under 85% seen once, with 11% to 15% in the top ten. The data were taken from a study of blood T cell repertoires in COVID-19. Study in general: Sample material is recorded as cDNA or gDNA derived from T cells, B-cell-depleted T cells, or PBMCs.

Source material: peripheral blood. The chain employs TRBV5-5 and TRBJ1-2; no reliable D call. This clonotype originated in a woman aged 55-69 years with acute or convalescent COVID-19. CDR3 nucleotides: TGTGCCAGCAGCTTGTCCACGGGAGTGGGGGGCTACACCTTC. It encodes CASSLSTGVGGYTF.